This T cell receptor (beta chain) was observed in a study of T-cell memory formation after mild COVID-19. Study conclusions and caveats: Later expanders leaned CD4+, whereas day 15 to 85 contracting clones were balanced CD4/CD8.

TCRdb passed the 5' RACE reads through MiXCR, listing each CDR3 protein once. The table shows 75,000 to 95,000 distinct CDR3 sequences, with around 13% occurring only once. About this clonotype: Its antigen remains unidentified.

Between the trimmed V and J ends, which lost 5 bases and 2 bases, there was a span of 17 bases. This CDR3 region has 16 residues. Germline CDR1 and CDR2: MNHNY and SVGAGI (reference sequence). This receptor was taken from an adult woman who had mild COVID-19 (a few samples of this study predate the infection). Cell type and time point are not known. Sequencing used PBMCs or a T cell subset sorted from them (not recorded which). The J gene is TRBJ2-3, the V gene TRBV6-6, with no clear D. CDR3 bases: TGTGCCAGCAGTCCGCTGGCGGCAGATATCACAGATACGCAGTATTTT. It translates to CASSPLAADITDTQYF.